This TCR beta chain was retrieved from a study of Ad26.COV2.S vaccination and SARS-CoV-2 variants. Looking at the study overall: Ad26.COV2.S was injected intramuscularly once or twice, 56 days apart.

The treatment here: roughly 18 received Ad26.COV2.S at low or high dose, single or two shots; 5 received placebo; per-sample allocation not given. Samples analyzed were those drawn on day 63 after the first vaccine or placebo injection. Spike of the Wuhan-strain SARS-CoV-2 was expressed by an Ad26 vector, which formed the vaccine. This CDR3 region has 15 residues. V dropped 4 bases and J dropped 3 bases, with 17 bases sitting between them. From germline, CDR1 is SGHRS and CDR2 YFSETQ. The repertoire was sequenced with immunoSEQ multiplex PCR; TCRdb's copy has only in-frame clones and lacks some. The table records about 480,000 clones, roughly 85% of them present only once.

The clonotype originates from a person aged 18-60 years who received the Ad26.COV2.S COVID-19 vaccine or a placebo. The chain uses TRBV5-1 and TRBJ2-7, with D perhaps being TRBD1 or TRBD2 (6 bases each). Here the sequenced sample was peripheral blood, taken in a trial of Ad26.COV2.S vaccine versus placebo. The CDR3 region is CASSPEGGRLYEQYF. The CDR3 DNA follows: TGCGCCAGCAGCCCGGAAGGGGGGCGTCTCTACGAGCAGTACTTC.